The clone carrying this T cell receptor (beta chain) appeared many times. What it recognizes is unknown. Trimming stripped 4 bases from V and 2 bases from J, with 15 bases between. The germline V gene encodes CDR1 SGHTA and CDR2 FQGTGA. CDR3 length: 16 amino acids. TCRdb recomputed calls from the 5' RACE reads with MiXCR, one row per CDR3 protein. Altogether a few hundred thousand distinct CDR3 sequences are present, approximately 4% being singletons, with the ten largest covering less than 20%. This entry belongs to a study of T cells after yellow fever vaccination. Overall study results and limits: Abundant clonotypes from the bulk population could get into FACS-sorted repertoires as contaminants.

The rearrangement uses TRBV7-3 and TRBJ2-1; D not certain. The sample here was PBMCs, taken 15 days after the yellow fever booster vaccination. This clonotype was sampled from a man aged 18 to 35 who received the YFV17D yellow fever vaccine. CDR3 in DNA: TGTGCCAGCAGCTCAGACTGTAATTTAACCTACAATGAGCAGTTCTTC. Its protein is CASSSDCNLTYNEQFF.